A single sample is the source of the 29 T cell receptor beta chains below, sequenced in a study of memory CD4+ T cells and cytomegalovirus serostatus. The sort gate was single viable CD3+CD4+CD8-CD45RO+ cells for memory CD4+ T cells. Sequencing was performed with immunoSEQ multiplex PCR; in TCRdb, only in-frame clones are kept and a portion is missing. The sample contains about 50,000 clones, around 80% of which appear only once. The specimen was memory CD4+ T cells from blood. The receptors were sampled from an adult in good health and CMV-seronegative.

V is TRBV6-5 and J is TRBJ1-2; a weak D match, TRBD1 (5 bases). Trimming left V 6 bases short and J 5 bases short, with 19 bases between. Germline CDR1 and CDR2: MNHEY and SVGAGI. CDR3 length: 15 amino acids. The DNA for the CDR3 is TGTGCCAGCAGATTTAAGCGGGACCCGGTGTATGGCTACACCTTC. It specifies CASRFKRDPVYGYTF.

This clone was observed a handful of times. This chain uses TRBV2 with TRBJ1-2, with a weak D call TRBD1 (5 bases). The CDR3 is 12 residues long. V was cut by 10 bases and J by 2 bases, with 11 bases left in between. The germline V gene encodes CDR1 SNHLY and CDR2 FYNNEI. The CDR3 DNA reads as TGTGCCACCTCGACAGCGAACTATGGCTACACCTTC. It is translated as CATSTANYGYTF.

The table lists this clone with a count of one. CDR3 sequence reads: CASSFRGVANTEAFF. The CDR3 DNA follows: TGTGCCAGCAGCTTTAGGGGGGTCGCGAACACTGAAGCTTTCTTT. The V gene is TRBV5-4, the J gene TRBJ1-1; D is perhaps TRBD1 (6 bases). Germline V gene sequence: CDR1 SGHNT, CDR2 YYREEE (reference sequence). V dropped 2 bases and J dropped 1 base, with 12 bases sitting between them. The CDR3 totals 15 residues. Complete variable domain (other parts from reference TRBV5-4 and TRBJ1-1): ETGVTQSPTHLIKTRGQQVTLRCSSQSGHNTVSWYQQALGQGPQFIFQYYREEENGRGNFPPRFSGLQFPNYSSELNVNALELDDSALYLCASSFRGVANTEAFFGQGTRLTVV.

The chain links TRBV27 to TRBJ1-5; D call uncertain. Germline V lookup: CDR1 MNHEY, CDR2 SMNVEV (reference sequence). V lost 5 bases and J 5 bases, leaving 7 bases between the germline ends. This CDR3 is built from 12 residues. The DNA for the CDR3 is TGTGCCAGCAGTGAGCCCGATCAGCCCCAGCATTTT. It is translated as CASSEPDQPQHF.

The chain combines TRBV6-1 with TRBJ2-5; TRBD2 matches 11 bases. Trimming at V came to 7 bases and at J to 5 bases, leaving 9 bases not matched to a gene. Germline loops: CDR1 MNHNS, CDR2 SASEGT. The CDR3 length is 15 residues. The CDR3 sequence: CASNLLAGAGETQYF. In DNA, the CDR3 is TGTGCCAGCAACTTACTAGCGGGGGCGGGTGAGACCCAGTACTTC.

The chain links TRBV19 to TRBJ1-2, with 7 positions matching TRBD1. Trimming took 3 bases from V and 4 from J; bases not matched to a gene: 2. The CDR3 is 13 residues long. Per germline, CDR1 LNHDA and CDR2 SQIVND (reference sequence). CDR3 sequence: CASSMDRTYGYTF. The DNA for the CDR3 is TGTGCCAGTAGTATGGACAGGACCTATGGCTACACCTTC. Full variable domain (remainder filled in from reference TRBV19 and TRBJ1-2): DGGITQSPKYLFRKEGQNVTLSCEQNLNHDAMYWYRQDPGQGLRLIYYSQIVNDFQKGDIAEGYSVSREKKESFPLTVTSAQKNPTAFYLCASSMDRTYGYTFGSGTRLTVV.

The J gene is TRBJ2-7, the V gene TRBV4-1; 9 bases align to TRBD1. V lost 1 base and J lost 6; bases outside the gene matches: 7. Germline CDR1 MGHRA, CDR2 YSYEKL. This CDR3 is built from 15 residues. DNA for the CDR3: TGCGCCAGCAGCCAAGCCGGGACAGGGTTCACCGAGCAGTACTTC. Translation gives CASSQAGTGFTEQYF.

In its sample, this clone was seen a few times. The CDR3 loop is CSVAQGAGSNQPQHF. CDR3 DNA sequence: TGCAGCGTAGCACAGGGGGCGGGGAGCAATCAGCCCCAGCATTTT. V usage is TRBV29-1 and J usage is TRBJ1-5; 9 nucleotides match TRBD1. There are 15 residues in the CDR3. CDR1 and CDR2 (germline): SQVTM, ANQGSEA. J gave up 1 base and V 6 bases, and 7 bases lay outside the gene matches.

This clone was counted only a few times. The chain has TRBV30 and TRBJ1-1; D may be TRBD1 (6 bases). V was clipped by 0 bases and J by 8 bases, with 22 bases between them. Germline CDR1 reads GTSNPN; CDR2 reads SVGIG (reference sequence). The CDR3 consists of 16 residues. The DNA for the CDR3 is TGTGCCTGGAGTGTAGGAGTGGGCAGGGGATACGGGGAAGCTTTCTTT. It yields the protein CAWSVGVGRGYGEAFF. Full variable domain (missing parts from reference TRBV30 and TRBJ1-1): SQTIHQWPATLVQPVGSPLSLECTVEGTSNPNLYWYRQAAGRGLQLLFYSVGIGQISSEVPQNLSASRPQDRQFILSSKKLLLSDSGFYLCAWSVGVGRGYGEAFFGQGTRLTVV.

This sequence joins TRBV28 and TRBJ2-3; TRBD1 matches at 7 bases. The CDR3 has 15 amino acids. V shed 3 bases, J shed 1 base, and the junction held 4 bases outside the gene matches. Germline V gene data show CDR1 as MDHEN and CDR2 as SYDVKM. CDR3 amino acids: CASSLPGTGTDTQYF. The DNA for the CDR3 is TGTGCCAGCAGTTTGCCAGGGACAGGCACAGATACGCAGTATTTT.

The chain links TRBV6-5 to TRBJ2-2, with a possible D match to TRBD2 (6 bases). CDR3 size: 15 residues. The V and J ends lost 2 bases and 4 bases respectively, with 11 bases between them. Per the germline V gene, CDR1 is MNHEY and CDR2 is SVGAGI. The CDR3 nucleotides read TGTGCCAGCAGTTACGCGGGGTTCAGCACCGGGGAGCTGTTTTTT. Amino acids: CASSYAGFSTGELFF.

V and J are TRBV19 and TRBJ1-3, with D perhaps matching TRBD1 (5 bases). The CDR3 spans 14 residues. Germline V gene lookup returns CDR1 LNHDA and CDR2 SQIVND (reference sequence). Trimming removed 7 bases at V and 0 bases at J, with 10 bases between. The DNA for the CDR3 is TGTGCCAGTAATTCAGGGTTCTCTGGAAACACCATATATTTT. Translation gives CASNSGFSGNTIYF.

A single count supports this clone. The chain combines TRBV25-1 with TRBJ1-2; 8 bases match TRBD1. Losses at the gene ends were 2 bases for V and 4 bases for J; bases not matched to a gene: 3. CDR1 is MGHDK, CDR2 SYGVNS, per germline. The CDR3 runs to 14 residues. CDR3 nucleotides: TGTGCCAGCAGTGAACCAGGGGGCCTCTATGGCTACACCTTC. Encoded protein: CASSEPGGLYGYTF.

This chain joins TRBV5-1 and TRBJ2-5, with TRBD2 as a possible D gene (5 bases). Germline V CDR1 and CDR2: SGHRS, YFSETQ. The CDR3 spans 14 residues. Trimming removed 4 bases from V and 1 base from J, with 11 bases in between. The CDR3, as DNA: TGCGCCAGCAGCCCTACTAGTCCCCAAGAGACCCAGTACTTC. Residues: CASSPTSPQETQYF.

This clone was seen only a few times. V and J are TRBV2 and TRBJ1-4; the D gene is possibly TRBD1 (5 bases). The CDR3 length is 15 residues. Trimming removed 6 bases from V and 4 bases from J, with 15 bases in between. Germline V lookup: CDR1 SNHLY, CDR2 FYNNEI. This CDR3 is CASSPSGGRNEKLFF. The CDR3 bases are TGTGCCAGCAGCCCGAGCGGGGGACGTAATGAAAAACTGTTTTTT.

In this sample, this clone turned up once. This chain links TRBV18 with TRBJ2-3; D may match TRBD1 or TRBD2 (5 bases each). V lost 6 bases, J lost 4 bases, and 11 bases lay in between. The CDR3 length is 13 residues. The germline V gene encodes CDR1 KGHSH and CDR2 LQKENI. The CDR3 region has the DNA TGTGCCAGCTCTCCAGAGGGGTCAGATACGCAGTATTTT. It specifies CASSPEGSDTQYF. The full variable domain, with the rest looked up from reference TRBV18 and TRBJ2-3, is NAGVMQNPRHLVRRRGQEARLRCSPMKGHSHVYWYRQLPEEGLKFMVYLQKENIIDESGMPKERFSAEFPKEGPSILRIQQVVRGDSAAYFCASSPEGSDTQYFGPGTRLTVL.

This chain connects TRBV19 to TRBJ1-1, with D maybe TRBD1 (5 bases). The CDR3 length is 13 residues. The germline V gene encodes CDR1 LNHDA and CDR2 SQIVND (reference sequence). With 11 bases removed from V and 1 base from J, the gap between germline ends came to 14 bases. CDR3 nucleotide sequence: TGTGCCTCAGGGTTCGAGGGGAACACTGAAGCTTTCTTT. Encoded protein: CASGFEGNTEAFF.

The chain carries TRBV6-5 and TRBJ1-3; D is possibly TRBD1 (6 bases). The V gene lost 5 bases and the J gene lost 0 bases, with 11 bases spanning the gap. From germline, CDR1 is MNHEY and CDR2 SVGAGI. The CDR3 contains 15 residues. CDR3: CASSSTQGSGNTIYF. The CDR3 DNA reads TGTGCCAGCAGTAGCACACAGGGCTCTGGAAACACCATATATTTT.

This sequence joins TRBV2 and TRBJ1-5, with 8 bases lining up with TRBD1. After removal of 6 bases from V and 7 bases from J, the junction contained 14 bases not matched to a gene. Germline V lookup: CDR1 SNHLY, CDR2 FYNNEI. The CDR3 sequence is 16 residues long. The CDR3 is CASRSTLGTGDQPQHF. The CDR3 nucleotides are TGTGCCAGCAGGTCAACATTAGGGACAGGAGACCAGCCCCAGCATTTT.

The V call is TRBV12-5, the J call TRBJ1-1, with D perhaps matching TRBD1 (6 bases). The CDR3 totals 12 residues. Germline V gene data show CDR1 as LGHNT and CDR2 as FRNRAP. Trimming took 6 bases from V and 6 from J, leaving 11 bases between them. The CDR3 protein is CASGYQGSEAFF. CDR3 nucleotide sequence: TGTGCTAGTGGGTACCAGGGGTCTGAAGCTTTCTTT.

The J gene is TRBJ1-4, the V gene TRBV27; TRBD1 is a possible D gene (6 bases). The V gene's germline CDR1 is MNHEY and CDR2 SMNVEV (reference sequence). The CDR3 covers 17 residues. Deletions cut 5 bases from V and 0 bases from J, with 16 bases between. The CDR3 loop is CASSTRTGTSTNEKLFF. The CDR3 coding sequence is TGTGCCAGCAGTACCAGAACAGGGACCTCAACTAATGAAAAACTGTTTTTT.

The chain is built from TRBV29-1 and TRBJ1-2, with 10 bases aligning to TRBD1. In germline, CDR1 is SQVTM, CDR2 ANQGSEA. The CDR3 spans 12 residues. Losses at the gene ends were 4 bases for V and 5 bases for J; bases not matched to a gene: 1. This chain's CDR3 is CSVGTGGYGYTF. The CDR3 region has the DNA TGCAGCGTTGGGACAGGGGGTTATGGCTACACCTTC. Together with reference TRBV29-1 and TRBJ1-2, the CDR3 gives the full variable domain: SAVISQKPSRDICQRGTSLTIQCQVDSQVTMMFWYRQQPGQSLTLIATANQGSEATYESGFVIDKFPISRPNLTFSTLTVSNMSPEDSSIYLCSVGTGGYGYTFGSGTRLTVV.

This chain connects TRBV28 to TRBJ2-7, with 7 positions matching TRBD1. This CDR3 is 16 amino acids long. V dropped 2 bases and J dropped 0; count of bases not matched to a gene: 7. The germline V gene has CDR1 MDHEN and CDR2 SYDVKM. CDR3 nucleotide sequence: TGTGCCAGCAGTTTAACGACAGGGCTTAGCTCCTACGAGCAGTACTTC. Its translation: CASSLTTGLSSYEQYF. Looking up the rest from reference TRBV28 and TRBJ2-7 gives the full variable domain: DVKVTQSSRYLVKRTGEKVFLECVQDMDHENMFWYRQDPGLGLRLIYFSYDVKMKEKGDIPEGYSVSREKKERFSLILESASTNQTSMYLCASSLTTGLSSYEQYFGPGTRLTVT.

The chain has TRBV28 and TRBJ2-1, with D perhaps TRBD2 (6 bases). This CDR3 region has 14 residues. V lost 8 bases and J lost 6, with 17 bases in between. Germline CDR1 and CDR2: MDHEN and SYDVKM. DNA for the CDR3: TGTGCCAGCGTCCCGCGGGGCAACCCCAATGAGCAGTTCTTC. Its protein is CASVPRGNPNEQFF. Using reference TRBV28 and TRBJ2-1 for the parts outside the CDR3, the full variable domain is DVKVTQSSRYLVKRTGEKVFLECVQDMDHENMFWYRQDPGLGLRLIYFSYDVKMKEKGDIPEGYSVSREKKERFSLILESASTNQTSMYLCASVPRGNPNEQFFGPGTRLTVL.

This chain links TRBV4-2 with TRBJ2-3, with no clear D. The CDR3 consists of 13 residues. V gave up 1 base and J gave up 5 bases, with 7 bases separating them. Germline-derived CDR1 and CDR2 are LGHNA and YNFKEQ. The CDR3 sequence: CASSQGVGDTQYF. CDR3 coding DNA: TGTGCCAGCAGCCAAGGAGTGGGAGATACGCAGTATTTT.

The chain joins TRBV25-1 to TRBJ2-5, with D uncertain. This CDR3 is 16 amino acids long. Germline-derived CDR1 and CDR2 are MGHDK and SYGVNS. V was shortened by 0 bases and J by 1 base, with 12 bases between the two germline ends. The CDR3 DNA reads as TGTGCCAGCAGTGAATATATTCGGGCAGGCCAAGAGACCCAGTACTTC. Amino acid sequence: CASSEYIRAGQETQYF.

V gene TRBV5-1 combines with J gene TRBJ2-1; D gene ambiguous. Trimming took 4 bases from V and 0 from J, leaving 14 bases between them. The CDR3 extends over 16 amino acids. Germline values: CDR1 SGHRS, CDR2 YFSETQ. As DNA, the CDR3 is TGCGCCAGCAGCATTAGGCCCGACCTCTCCTACAATGAGCAGTTCTTC. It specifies CASSIRPDLSYNEQFF.

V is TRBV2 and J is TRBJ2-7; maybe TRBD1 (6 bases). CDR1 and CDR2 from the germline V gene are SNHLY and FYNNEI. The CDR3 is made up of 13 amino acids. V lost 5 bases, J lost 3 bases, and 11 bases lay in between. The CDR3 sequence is CASSKDSGYEQYF. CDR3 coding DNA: TGTGCCAGCAGTAAGGACAGTGGCTACGAGCAGTACTTC. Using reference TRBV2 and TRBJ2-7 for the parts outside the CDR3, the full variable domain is EPEVTQTPSHQVTQMGQEVILRCVPISNHLYFYWYRQILGQKVEFLVSFYNNEISEKSEIFDDQFSVERPDGSNFTLKIRSTKLEDSAMYFCASSKDSGYEQYFGPGTRLTVT.

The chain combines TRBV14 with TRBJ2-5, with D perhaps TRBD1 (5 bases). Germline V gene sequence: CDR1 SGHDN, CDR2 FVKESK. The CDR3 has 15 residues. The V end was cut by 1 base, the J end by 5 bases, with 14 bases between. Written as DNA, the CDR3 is TGTGCCAGCAGCCAAGGAGCGCCAGGGTGGGAGACCCAGTACTTC. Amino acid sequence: CASSQGAPGWETQYF.